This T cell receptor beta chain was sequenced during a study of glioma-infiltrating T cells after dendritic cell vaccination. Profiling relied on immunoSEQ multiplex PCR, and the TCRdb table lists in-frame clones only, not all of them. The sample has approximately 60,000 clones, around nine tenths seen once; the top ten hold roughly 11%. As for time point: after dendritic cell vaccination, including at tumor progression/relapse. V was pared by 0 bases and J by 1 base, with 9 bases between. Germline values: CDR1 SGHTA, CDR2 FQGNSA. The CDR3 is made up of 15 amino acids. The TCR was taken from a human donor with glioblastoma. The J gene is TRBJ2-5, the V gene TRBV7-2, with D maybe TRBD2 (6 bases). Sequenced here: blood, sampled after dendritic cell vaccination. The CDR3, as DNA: TGTGCCAGCAGCTTAGCGCGGGGAGGCCAAGAGACCCAGTACTTC. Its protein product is CASSLARGGQETQYF.